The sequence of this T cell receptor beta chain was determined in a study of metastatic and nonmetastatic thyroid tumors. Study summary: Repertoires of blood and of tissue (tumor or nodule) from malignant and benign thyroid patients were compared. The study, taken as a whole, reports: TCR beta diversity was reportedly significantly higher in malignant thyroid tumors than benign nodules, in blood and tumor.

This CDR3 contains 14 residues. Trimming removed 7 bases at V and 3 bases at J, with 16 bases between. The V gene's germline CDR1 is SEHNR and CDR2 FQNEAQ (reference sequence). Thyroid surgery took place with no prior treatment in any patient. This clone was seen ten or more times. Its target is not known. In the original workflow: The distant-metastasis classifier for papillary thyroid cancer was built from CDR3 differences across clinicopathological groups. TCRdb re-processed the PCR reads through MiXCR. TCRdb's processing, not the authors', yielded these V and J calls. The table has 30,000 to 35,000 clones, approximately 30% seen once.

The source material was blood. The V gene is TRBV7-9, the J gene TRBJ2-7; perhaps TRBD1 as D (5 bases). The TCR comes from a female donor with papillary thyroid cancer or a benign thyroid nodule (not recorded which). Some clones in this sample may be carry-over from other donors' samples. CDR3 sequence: CASTHPGQSYEQYF. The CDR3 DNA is TGTGCCAGCACACATCCAGGGCAGAGCTACGAGCAGTACTTC.